The next 10 T cell receptor beta chains were all read from a single sample in a study of blood T cell repertoires in COVID-19. Method: immunoSEQ multiplex PCR; TCRdb's copy keeps in-frame clones and lacks some. The sample lists around 250,000 clones, around 88% seen once, with 0.95% to 1.5% in the top ten. Sample: PBMCs or T cells enriched from blood (not recorded which). All receptors derive from a woman aged 40 to 50 with acute COVID-19.

The J gene is TRBJ1-2, the V gene TRBV6-1, with D tentatively TRBD1 (5 bases). The CDR3 length is 14 residues. The germline gives CDR1 MNHNS, CDR2 SASEGT. Trimming cost V 2 bases and J 4 bases, with 11 bases left between them. For the CDR3, the DNA is TGTGCCAGCAGTGAATGGAGACAGATCTATGGCTACACCTTC. Amino acid sequence: CASSEWRQIYGYTF.

This clone appeared a single time. The chain recombines TRBV20-1 with TRBJ2-5; D is uncertain. Between the trimmed V and J ends, which lost 3 bases and 0 bases, there was a span of 8 bases. The CDR3 runs 13 residues. CDR1 DFQATT and CDR2 SNEGSKA come from the germline V gene (reference sequence). The CDR3 region has the DNA TGCAGTGCTAGTGGAGACAACCAAGAGACCCAGTACTTC. Protein sequence: CSASGDNQETQYF.

V is TRBV2 and J is TRBJ2-1, with D possibly being TRBD1 (7 bases). Trimming shortened V by 8 bases and J by 1 base, and 15 bases separated the two germline ends. Germline CDR1 is SNHLY and CDR2 is FYNNEI. The CDR3 length is 15 residues. In DNA, the CDR3 is TGTGCCAGCCAACAGGCGGGACAGTCCTACAATGAGCAGTTCTTC. It translates to CASQQAGQSYNEQFF.

This chain joins TRBV24-1 and TRBJ2-1; D possibly corresponds to TRBD2 (6 bases). Germline CDR1 KGHDR, CDR2 SFDVKD. This CDR3 has 17 residues. The V end lost 4 bases, the J end lost 12 bases, and 27 bases lay between the germline ends. DNA for the CDR3: TGTGCCACCAGTGAGAATGGGACTCCCTGGGATCGGGACCTGCAGTTCTTC. Translated: CATSENGTPWDRDLQFF.

The V gene is TRBV9, the J gene TRBJ1-2; D remains ambiguous. The CDR3 totals 14 residues. Germline V gene data show CDR1 as SGDLS and CDR2 as YYNGEE. V lost 2 bases and J lost 7, with 15 bases in between. The CDR3 region is CASSVLSQVGGYTF. As DNA, the CDR3 is TGTGCCAGCAGCGTCCTGAGTCAGGTCGGTGGCTACACCTTC.

The V call is TRBV24-1, the J call TRBJ1-2; weak D call: TRBD1 (5 bases). The V gene lost 5 bases and the J gene lost 8 bases, with 17 bases spanning the gap. The CDR3 length is 14 residues. Germline CDR1 and CDR2: KGHDR and SFDVKD. CDR3 loop: CATSVGGFGGGYTF. For the CDR3, the DNA is TGTGCCACCAGTGTGGGGGGATTTGGCGGAGGCTACACCTTC.

The rearrangement links TRBV5-1 to TRBJ2-7, with 7 bases identical to TRBD1. V was pared by 4 bases and J by 0 bases, with 10 bases of the junction left unmatched. Germline assignment: CDR1 SGHRS and CDR2 YFSETQ. The CDR3 contains 16 residues. DNA of the CDR3: TGCGCCAGCAGCCAGTTATCGACAGGGAGCTCCTACGAGCAGTACTTC. Its protein product is CASSQLSTGSSYEQYF.

The V call is TRBV15, the J call TRBJ1-1; TRBD1 is a possible D gene (6 bases). The length of the CDR3 is 14 residues. V lost 2 bases, J lost 1 base, and 8 bases lay in between. Germline V CDR1 and CDR2: LNHNV, YYDKDF (reference sequence). The CDR3 loop reads CATSRLTGNTEAFF. The CDR3 coding sequence is TGTGCCACCAGCAGACTGACAGGGAACACTGAAGCTTTCTTT.

The chain links TRBV4-1 to TRBJ2-5; D is undetermined. Germline values: CDR1 MGHRA, CDR2 YSYEKL. The CDR3 consists of 16 residues. The V gene lost 1 base and the J gene lost 1 base, with 13 bases spanning the gap. CDR3 nucleotide sequence: TGCGCCAGCAGCCAAGGAACACTGAGGATCCAAGAGACCCAGTACTTC. As protein: CASSQGTLRIQETQYF.

The genes are TRBV7-9 and TRBJ2-1; 7 bases line up with TRBD2. Germline V lookup: CDR1 SEHNR, CDR2 FQNEAQ (reference sequence). The CDR3 consists of 13 residues. With V trimmed by 5 bases and J by 8 bases, 6 bases remained unmatched. The CDR3 nucleotides are TGTGCCAGCAGCCCAGGACTAGAACATGAGCAGTTCTTC. As protein: CASSPGLEHEQFF.